The source of this TCR beta chain is a study of T-cell reconstitution after alpha-beta-depleted transplantation in children. About this clonotype itself: No antigen is known for it.

Study-level points and caveats: At one year after transplant, newly produced T cells mostly accounted for T-cell counts and diversity. Several hundred graft clones that had expanded were reportedly the source of alpha-beta T cells about two months after transplant.

Preparation of the TCRbeta library used unique molecular identifiers. MiXCR, applied by TCRdb to the PCR reads, yields one record per CDR3 protein. Counted here are fewer than 350,000 distinct CDR3 sequences, over 7% occurring once; the ten biggest clones make up 9.1%. With 4 bases clipped from V and 6 bases from J, the junction kept 3 bases outside the gene matches. CDR3 size: 14 residues. The germline V gene has CDR1 SEHNR and CDR2 FQNEAQ (reference sequence). The source is a female patient aged 2-15 years who had a stem cell transplant for Fanconi anemia, so the T cells may come from the graft donor. The V call is TRBV7-9, the J call TRBJ2-3; 11 bases map to TRBD2. The source was peripheral blood, collected 360 days after TCRalphabeta/CD19-depleted stem cell transplant. The chain's CDR3 is CASSSPSGGDTQYF. The CDR3 DNA follows: TGTGCCAGCAGCTCCCCTAGCGGGGGGGATACGCAGTATTTT.